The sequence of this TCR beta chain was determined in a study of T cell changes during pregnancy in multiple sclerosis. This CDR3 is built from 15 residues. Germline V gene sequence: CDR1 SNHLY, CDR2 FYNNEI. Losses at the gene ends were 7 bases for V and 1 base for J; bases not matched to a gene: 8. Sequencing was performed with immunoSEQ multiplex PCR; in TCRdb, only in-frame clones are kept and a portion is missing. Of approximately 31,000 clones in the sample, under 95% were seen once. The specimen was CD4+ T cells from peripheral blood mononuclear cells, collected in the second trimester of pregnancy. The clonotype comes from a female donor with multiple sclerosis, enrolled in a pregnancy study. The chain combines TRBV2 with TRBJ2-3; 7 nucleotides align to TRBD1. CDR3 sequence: CASKRGLPRTDTQYF. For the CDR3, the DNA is TGTGCCAGCAAGAGGGGGCTCCCCCGCACAGATACGCAGTATTTT.